A single sample gave rise to the 9 T cell receptor beta chains below, sequenced in a study of graft-versus-host responses after intestinal transplantation. These receptors have no known antigen. Sequencing used immunoSEQ multiplex PCR; TCRdb keeps in-frame clones, though not all of them. This table holds roughly 90,000 clones, 80% to 95% found once. Sequencing used unstimulated CD8+ T cells sorted from spleen or lymph node cells, obtained before intestinal transplant. Source of these receptors: a human donor who received an intestinal transplant.

The chain carries TRBV10-2 and TRBJ2-3; possibly TRBD2 for D (6 bases). V was cut by 0 bases and J by 2 bases, with 12 bases left in between. CDR3 length equals 16 residues. CDR1 is WSHSY and CDR2 is SAAADI in the germline V gene. In nucleotides, the CDR3 is TGCGCCAGCAGTGAGTCTCTGGAGGGGCACACAGATACGCAGTATTTT. Its translation: CASSESLEGHTDTQYF.

The V gene is TRBV11-2, the J gene TRBJ2-1, with 7 bases that match TRBD1. J gave up 3 bases and V 1 base, and 3 bases lay outside the gene matches. Germline V gene data show CDR1 as SGHAT and CDR2 as FQNNGV. This CDR3 has 15 amino acids. CDR3 protein: CASSLGQGDYNEQFF. In DNA form, the CDR3 reads TGTGCCAGCAGCTTAGGCCAGGGGGACTACAATGAGCAGTTCTTC.

This clone occurred a few times. The chain combines TRBV2 with TRBJ2-7, with D perhaps matching TRBD2 (6 bases). CDR3 length equals 12 residues. Germline values: CDR1 SNHLY, CDR2 FYNNEI. Deletions cut 11 bases from V and 0 bases from J, with 11 bases between. CDR3 DNA sequence: TGTGCCCACGGGGGAGTCTCCTACGAGCAGTACTTC. Residues: CAHGGVSYEQYF.

Only a few counts were recorded for this clone. The chain carries TRBV6-1 and TRBJ2-7, with 8 bases identical to TRBD2. The CDR3 sequence is 14 residues long. CDR1 and CDR2 from the germline V gene are MNHNS and SASEGT. The V gene end was trimmed by 4 bases and the J gene end by 0 bases; junction bases not matched to a gene: 2. The CDR3 region is CASSGGTSSYEQYF. CDR3 nucleotides: TGTGCCAGCAGTGGGGGGACTAGCTCCTACGAGCAGTACTTC.

The DNA for the CDR3 is TGTGCCAGCAGTTGGGGGGGGTCAGACACCGGGGAGCTGTTTTTT. It codes for CASSWGGSDTGELFF. The V call is TRBV6-5, the J call TRBJ2-2; 7 bases line up with TRBD2. The CDR3 is 15 amino acids. Trimming took 4 bases from V and 3 from J; bases not matched to a gene: 5. Germline CDR1 reads MNHEY; CDR2 reads SVGAGI.

The chain is built from TRBV5-4 and TRBJ2-7; D not resolved. Deletions cut 0 bases from V and 0 bases from J, with 7 bases between. Per germline, CDR1 SGHNT and CDR2 YYREEE (reference sequence). CDR3 size: 14 residues. The CDR3 sequence is CASSLARSSYEQYF. The CDR3 bases are TGTGCCAGCAGCTTGGCCCGGAGCTCCTACGAGCAGTACTTC.

This clone has more than one count but fewer than ten. The chain carries TRBV4-1 and TRBJ1-5; no definite D call. The CDR3 is 13 amino acids. Looked up from germline, CDR1 is MGHRA and CDR2 is YSYEKL. V was pared by 5 bases and J by 4 bases, with 9 bases between. CDR3 amino acids: CASSDPWNQPQHF. The CDR3 DNA reads TGCGCCAGCAGCGACCCGTGGAATCAGCCCCAGCATTTT.

The chain combines TRBV27 with TRBJ1-1; weak D call: TRBD1 (6 bases). The CDR3 consists of 17 residues. Germline CDR1 and CDR2: MNHEY and SMNVEV (reference sequence). The germline V and J ends were trimmed by 1 base and 7 bases, with 22 bases remaining between them. CDR3 amino acids: CASSLWNNRVGTVEAFF. CDR3 DNA sequence: TGTGCCAGCAGTTTATGGAACAACAGGGTAGGGACCGTTGAAGCTTTCTTT.

The CDR3 here is CASSPGYSGIFHQPQHF. CDR3 DNA sequence: TGTGCCAGTAGTCCCGGGTACAGTGGTATTTTCCATCAGCCCCAGCATTTT. This rearrangement joins TRBV19 to TRBJ1-5, with D hard to call. Trimming removed 5 bases from V and 5 bases from J, with 22 bases in between. This CDR3 comprises 17 residues. Germline CDR1 reads LNHDA; CDR2 reads SQIVND (reference sequence).